The 22 T cell receptor beta chains reported below all come from one sample, sequenced in a study of cytomegalovirus exposure and HLA in healthy donors. The PCR employed 60 Vbeta primers together with 13 Jbeta primers. TCRdb keeps only in-frame clones here, not all; method: immunoSEQ multiplex PCR. The table has roughly 200,000 clones, 65% to 85% seen once. Sequencing input: PBMCs. These receptors came from a female donor in good health and CMV-seronegative.

The chain has TRBV20-1 and TRBJ2-5; D not certain. V was cut by 3 bases and J by 2 bases, with 4 bases left in between. The CDR3 extends over 11 amino acids. The V gene's germline CDR1 is DFQATT and CDR2 SNEGSKA (reference sequence). CDR3 in DNA: TGCAGTGCTAGTTCGCAAGAGACCCAGTACTTC. Translating gives CSASSQETQYF.

CDR3 DNA sequence: TGTGCCAGCAGCATCCGGACAGGGGGGAATAGCAATCAGCCCCAGCATTTT. This codes for CASSIRTGGNSNQPQHF. The rearrangement links TRBV7-9 to TRBJ1-5; 10 bases are shared with TRBD1. The V gene's germline CDR1 is SEHNR and CDR2 FQNEAQ (reference sequence). The J segment lost 0 bases and the V segment lost 5 bases, leaving 7 bases of the junction unmatched. The CDR3 contains 17 residues.

V usage is TRBV2 and J usage is TRBJ2-3; D possibly corresponds to TRBD1 (5 bases). Trimming cost V 1 base and J 6 bases, with 14 bases left between them. The CDR3 totals 15 residues. The germline V gene encodes CDR1 SNHLY and CDR2 FYNNEI. The CDR3 DNA reads TGTGCCAGCAGTGAAGTGCAGGGCGTCGCGGATACGCAGTATTTT. Protein sequence: CASSEVQGVADTQYF.

This clone was seen once. The chain employs TRBV6-4 and TRBJ2-1; possible D gene TRBD2, 5 bases. The CDR3 runs to 17 residues. Looked up from germline, CDR1 is MRHNA and CDR2 is SNTAGT. The V gene lost 1 base and the J gene lost 8 bases, with 21 bases spanning the gap. The CDR3: CASSDLRVGRRRHEQFF. The DNA of the CDR3 is TGTGCCAGCAGTGACTTAAGGGTGGGCAGGAGGAGGCATGAGCAGTTCTTC.

The J gene is TRBJ1-1, the V gene TRBV30; 12 bases align to TRBD1. Germline V CDR1 and CDR2: GTSNPN, SVGIG (reference sequence). This CDR3 comprises 18 residues. Unmatched junction bases numbered 15, after V lost 4 bases and J lost 3 bases. The CDR3, as DNA: TGTGCCTGGAATTTTCCGCCGCGGGACAGGGGGCCGGACACTGAAGCTTTCTTT. It codes for CAWNFPPRDRGPDTEAFF.

The chain is built from TRBV6-5 and TRBJ2-5, with D perhaps TRBD1 (6 bases). Germline CDR1 is MNHEY and CDR2 is SVGAGI. V lost 6 bases, J lost 0 bases, and 11 bases lay in between. This CDR3 has 14 residues. The CDR3 DNA follows: TGTGCCAGCAGCCAGGACAGCTACCAAGAGACCCAGTACTTC. Protein: CASSQDSYQETQYF.

A few counts support this clone. The chain is built from TRBV6-5 and TRBJ1-1, with D maybe TRBD1 (5 bases). Per germline, CDR1 MNHEY and CDR2 SVGAGI. The CDR3 length is 13 residues. The V end lost 7 bases, the J end lost 11 bases, and 20 bases lay between the germline ends. CDR3 loop: CASTQSGGGRAFF. For the CDR3, the DNA is TGTGCCAGCACCCAATCGGGGGGGGGTCGGGCTTTCTTT.

The CDR3 bases are TGTGCCAGCAGTTACACGGGGGGGGACACTGAAGCTTTCTTT. This gives the protein CASSYTGGDTEAFF. The rearrangement joins TRBV6-5 to TRBJ1-1; D may be TRBD1 (5 bases). CDR1 and CDR2 from the germline V gene are MNHEY and SVGAGI. V was pared by 2 bases and J by 3 bases, with 10 bases between. This CDR3 is built from 14 residues.

This clone has only one observation. This specimen includes other DNA sequences encoding the same CDR3. The V gene is TRBV9, the J gene TRBJ1-2; 10 bases line up with TRBD1. V lost 3 bases, J lost 7 bases, and 6 bases stayed unmatched. Germline V gives CDR1 SGDLS, CDR2 YYNGEE. This CDR3 has 14 amino acids. Here the CDR3 DNA reads TGTGCCAGCAGCGCGACAGGGGGCGCGGGTGGCTACACCTTC. It specifies CASSATGGAGGYTF.

The rearrangement links TRBV15 to TRBJ2-1, with D possibly matching TRBD2 (5 bases). Germline V gene sequence: CDR1 LNHNV, CDR2 YYDKDF (reference sequence). This CDR3 is built from 13 residues. Here the CDR3 DNA reads TGTGAGACCGGGGATAGAAGGAGTTATGAGCAGTTCTTC. This encodes CETGDRRSYEQFF.

The rearrangement links TRBV4-3 to TRBJ2-1; 9 bases fit TRBD2. In germline, CDR1 is LGHNA, CDR2 YSLEER. The CDR3 is 15 amino acids. V lost 6 bases, J lost 0 bases, and 3 bases stayed unmatched. CDR3 DNA sequence: TGCGCCAGCAGGGTTAGCGGGAGCTCCTACAATGAGCAGTTCTTC. This gives the protein CASRVSGSSYNEQFF.

This chain links TRBV7-2 with TRBJ2-7, with TRBD2 as a possible D gene (8 bases). Germline CDR1 and CDR2: SGHTA and FQGNSA. Trimming took 7 bases from V and 5 from J, leaving 24 bases between them. The CDR3 has 16 amino acids. CDR3: CASTLRGPGGAHEQYF. Written as DNA, the CDR3 is TGTGCCAGCACCCTTAGGGGGCCGGGGGGGGCCCACGAGCAGTACTTC.

The chain has TRBV7-9 and TRBJ2-1; a weak D match, TRBD2 (5 bases). The length of the CDR3 is 15 residues. Germline V lookup: CDR1 SEHNR, CDR2 FQNEAQ (reference sequence). V was cut by 5 bases and J by 2 bases, with 13 bases left in between. The CDR3 DNA follows: TGTGCCAGCAGCCCGGGTAGCGTCCCCTACAATGAGCAGTTCTTC. Translated, it gives CASSPGSVPYNEQFF.

The V and J genes are TRBV9 and TRBJ2-1; 9 bases match TRBD2. CDR3 length equals 16 residues. Per germline, CDR1 SGDLS and CDR2 YYNGEE. V lost 4 bases to trimming and J lost 4 bases; unmatched junction nucleotides: 9. CDR3 amino acids: CASSPLAGTLYNEQFF. The CDR3 nucleotides are TGTGCCAGCAGCCCTCTAGCGGGGACTCTTTACAATGAGCAGTTCTTC. The whole variable domain, remainder taken from reference TRBV9 and TRBJ2-1, is DSGVTQTPKHLITATGQRVTLRCSPRSGDLSVYWYQQSLDQGLQFLIQYYNGEERAKGNILERFSAQQFPDLHSELNLSSLELGDSALYFCASSPLAGTLYNEQFFGPGTRLTVL.

DNA for the CDR3: TGTGCCTGGAGTGTCGGGACAGGGTACCATGAGCAGTTCTTC. This encodes CAWSVGTGYHEQFF. The J gene is TRBJ2-1, the V gene TRBV30; TRBD1 agrees at 9 bases. The CDR3 length is 14 residues. Germline V gene data show CDR1 as GTSNPN and CDR2 as SVGIG (reference sequence). J lost 8 bases, V lost 0 bases, and 5 bases had no gene match. Supplemented by reference TRBV30 and TRBJ2-1, the full variable domain reads SQTIHQWPATLVQPVGSPLSLECTVEGTSNPNLYWYRQAAGRGLQLLFYSVGIGQISSEVPQNLSASRPQDRQFILSSKKLLLSDSGFYLCAWSVGTGYHEQFFGPGTRLTVL.

This clone showed up just a few times. J is TRBJ1-5 and V is TRBV2, with D uncertain. V was pared by 5 bases and J by 11 bases, with 10 bases between. Germline V CDR1 and CDR2: SNHLY, FYNNEI. This CDR3 is 11 amino acids long. The CDR3 DNA follows: TGTGCCAGCAGTTTGGGAGTCGCCCAGCATTTT. Residues: CASSLGVAQHF.

The rearrangement uses TRBV18 and TRBJ1-5; D is undetermined. From germline, CDR1 is KGHSH and CDR2 LQKENI. Trimming cost V 3 bases and J 0 bases, with 9 bases left between them. This CDR3 contains 15 residues. Here the CDR3 reads CASSPGLNSNQPQHF. The CDR3 nucleotides read TGTGCCAGCTCACCCGGACTGAATAGCAATCAGCCCCAGCATTTT.

The chain employs TRBV11-2 and TRBJ2-5; a weak D match, TRBD2 (6 bases). The CDR3 spans 18 residues. The V and J ends lost 5 bases and 5 bases respectively, with 27 bases between them. CDR1 is SGHAT and CDR2 is FQNNGV in the germline V gene. CDR3 bases: TGTGCCAGCAGCCCTCTTAAGTCGTGGGGACTGGATGGGGAGACCCAGTACTTC. It specifies CASSPLKSWGLDGETQYF.

The chain couples TRBV2 to TRBJ1-4; D gene unclear. Germline-derived CDR1 and CDR2 are SNHLY and FYNNEI. CDR3 length: 15 residues. Trimming removed 2 bases from V and 8 bases from J, with 15 bases in between. The CDR3 DNA reads as TGTGCCAGCAGTGAAAAGGGAGGGATCGGGGAAAAACTGTTTTTT. Translated, it gives CASSEKGGIGEKLFF. The full variable domain, rest sourced from reference TRBV2 and TRBJ1-4, is EPEVTQTPSHQVTQMGQEVILRCVPISNHLYFYWYRQILGQKVEFLVSFYNNEISEKSEIFDDQFSVERPDGSNFTLKIRSTKLEDSAMYFCASSEKGGIGEKLFFGSGTQLSVL.

V is TRBV6-5 and J is TRBJ1-2; perhaps TRBD1 as D (5 bases). CDR1 and CDR2 (germline): MNHEY, SVGAGI. CDR3 length: 16 amino acids. The V end lost 0 bases, the J end lost 6 bases, and 17 bases lay between the germline ends. The CDR3 bases are TGTGCCAGCAGTTACTCATGGGGGGGATCTAGTAATGGCTACACCTTC. It codes for CASSYSWGGSSNGYTF.

The chain employs TRBV4-3 and TRBJ1-4; tentatively, D is TRBD1 (6 bases). Trimming cost V 4 bases and J 5 bases, with 17 bases left between them. The length of the CDR3 is 16 residues. Germline V gene lookup returns CDR1 LGHNA and CDR2 YSLEER. The CDR3 is CASSPRPGGKNEKLFF. In nucleotides, the CDR3 is TGCGCCAGCAGCCCGAGACCTGGGGGCAAAAATGAAAAACTGTTTTTT.

The chain combines TRBV5-5 with TRBJ2-3; D is uncertain. The CDR3 has 14 amino acids. Germline loops: CDR1 SGHKS, CDR2 YYEKEE (reference sequence). Trimming removed 4 bases from V and 5 bases from J, with 14 bases in between. CDR3 region: CASSPQLRLDTQYF. The CDR3 DNA follows: TGTGCCAGCAGCCCCCAACTCAGGTTAGATACGCAGTATTTT.